This T cell receptor beta chain stems from a study of blood T cell repertoires in COVID-19. Overall study context: Italy, Spain and the United States were the sources of the convalescent and acute COVID-19 samples. Nucleic acid was either cDNA or gDNA, and it came from T cells, B-cell-depleted T cells, or PBMCs.

Turning to this clone: The sample has other DNA sequences that encode this CDR3 too.

V lost 1 base to trimming and J lost 3 bases, with 8 bases between them. The CDR3 length is 13 residues. Germline V CDR1 and CDR2: SGDLS, YYNGEE. Symptom resolution, clearance, or two negative PCRs marked donors in Cohort 3 as recovered. Only in-frame clones appear in the TCRdb table, and some are missing; sequencing was by immunoSEQ multiplex PCR. Of over 200,000 clones listed, 85% are singletons. The receptor was derived from a man aged 40-55 years who had recovered from COVID-19. The chain carries TRBV9 and TRBJ2-7; D unresolved. Sequenced sample: PBMCs or T cells enriched from blood (not recorded which). Written as DNA, the CDR3 is TGTGCCAGCAGCGTAAACGGTAACTACGAGCAGTACTTC. Protein: CASSVNGNYEQYF.